This paragraph reports one TCR beta chain. This clone was seen a handful of times. Its antigen specificity is not known. One base away there is no much larger clone; base qualities are not given. CD8 naive samples consisted of CD45RO-negative cells that were positively selected for CCR7, yielding a CD45RA+CCR7+ population without TemRA cells. The donors were healthy, HIV-negative adults with no recently reported acute infections or vaccinations. Only Caucasian adults living in Nashville, Tennessee, USA were represented among the donors. Blood was collected by leukapheresis, and PBMCs were isolated by Ficoll-Histopaque density gradient centrifugation and then cryopreserved in liquid nitrogen vapor phase. Analytical flow cytometry was used to check the purity and quantity of every magnetically sorted T cell population. Genomic DNA was isolated from each sorted fraction and quantified by UV absorbance on a Nanodrop 2000c.

TCR CDR3 regions were amplified from genomic DNA by multiplex PCR using the deep immunoSEQ assay. Genomic DNA extracted from each cell subset was distributed evenly over all wells of several immunoSEQ 96-well plates, and each plate served as one replicate. For sorted subsets, about 0.2 ug genomic DNA, equal to 30,000 or so T cell genomes, was loaded into each replicate PCR. Purified libraries were measured with a Qubit 3.0 fluorometer, size-checked on a Bioanalyzer 2100, and measured again with the KAPA Library Quantification kit. Every immunoSEQ 96-well plate was sequenced on a dedicated single-read 150-cycle Illumina NextSeq 550 flow cell. As for how the authors treated the data: Because only junctional sequences without quality scores were contained in the immunoSEQ output, filtering matching that applied to full-length reads could not be performed. To assign V/J genes and CDR3, sequences were annotated using PyIR, a Python wrapper for IgBLAST v1.9, with IMGT germline references. Any read was removed if the V/J assignment was weak (E-value above 1e-6), the CDR3 was missing, or the read contained stop codons, out-of-frame junctions, or ambiguous translated residues. V3J clonotypes were defined by identical inferred V gene, J gene, and CDR3 amino acid sequence. The percentage overlap between two repertoires was calculated by dividing the number of shared unique clonotypes by the size of the smaller repertoire. RTK rarefaction, the Chao1 estimator, and Recon v2.1 estimates of unobserved clonotypes were used to assess repertoire richness. Generation probabilities for all TCRbeta clonotypes obtained by the gDNA method from a handful of donors were computed using OLGA. Not all clones reach the TCRdb copy of this immuneACCESS table, which keeps in-frame sequences only. Checked studies attribute under half of the gap to unresolved V genes and leave the rest unexplained. That table supplies the V and J calls and clone size; D and trimming were determined from the DNA. This sample comprises around 1,900,000 clones, over 85% of them detected only once. Together, the top ten hold about 1.6% of the sample.

CDR1 SEHNR and CDR2 FQNEAQ are derived from the germline V gene (reference sequence). The germline V end is reduced by 5 bases and the J end by 4 bases; junction bases left unmatched: 7. Including cysteine and phenylalanine, the CDR3 has 16 amino acids. The kept DNA is CDR3 alone, 48 bases in frame from the first base. These data belong to a study of shared clonotypes between healthy human individuals (dated by TCRdb to about 2020). About the study as a whole: The cohort included a few men and a couple of women between 18 and 49 years of age. Per donor, three plates each were used for CD4 naive and CD4 memory, two for CD8 naive, and one for CD8 memory. To estimate repertoire size and how much clonotypes are shared between individuals, the study performed deep sequencing of blood TCR repertoires from a few healthy adults. Libraries were prepared and TCR repertoires were sequenced by different laboratories using diverse techniques, in order to increase sequencing depth and limit assay-specific biases. Per donor, leukapheresis produced somewhere between about 0.94 and 9 billion PBMCs.

Study-wide conclusions, independent of this receptor: Clonotypes shared by all four sorted-subset donors showed higher generation probabilities than non-shared clonotypes. Estimated clonotype richness was generally larger for naive than for memory subsets. Sampling was limited to blood, and TCR repertoires in tissue likely differ from TCR repertoires in blood. Rarefaction of sorted-subset datasets indicated incomplete sequencing despite the large sequencing depth. Pairwise subsampling indicated that sequencing depth was expected to affect the degree of clonotype sharing among donors. Approximately 5% of naive CD4, 3% to 3.5% of naive CD8, 2% to 2.5% of memory CD4, and over 0.35% of memory CD8 clonotypes were shared across several donors. The small number of donors limited the genetic and exposure-history diversity represented.

Recombination linked TRBV7-9 to TRBJ2-2; 10 junctional bases match TRBD1. Input material: naive CD8+ T cells from PBMCs. The cell subset or site label here, explained by the study, means: CD45RA+CCR7+. The source of this sequence is a man aged 18 to 30 in good health. Some clones in this sample may be carry-over from other donors' samples. The nucleotide sequence reads as follows: TGTGCCAGCAGCGGTAGGACAGGGGGTATCACCGGGGAGCTGTTTTTT. Translation gives CASSGRTGGITGELFF.